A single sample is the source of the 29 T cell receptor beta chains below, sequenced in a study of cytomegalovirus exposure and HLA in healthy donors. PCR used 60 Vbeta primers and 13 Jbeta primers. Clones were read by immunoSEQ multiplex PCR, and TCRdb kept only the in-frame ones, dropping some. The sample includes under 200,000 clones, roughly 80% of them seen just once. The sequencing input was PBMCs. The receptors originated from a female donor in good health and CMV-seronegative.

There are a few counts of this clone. The CDR3 DNA reads as TGTGCCAGCAGCTTAGATCCGACTAGCGGGACTTGGGAGCAGTACTTC. It yields the protein CASSLDPTSGTWEQYF. The chain carries TRBV11-2 and TRBJ2-7; 11 nucleotides line up with TRBD2. This CDR3 has 16 residues. From germline, CDR1 is SGHAT and CDR2 FQNNGV. J lost 7 bases, V lost 0 bases, and 8 bases had no gene match.

CDR3 coding DNA: TGTGCCAGCAGTAATACAGGGGTGGGGGAGCAGTTCTTC. It codes for CASSNTGVGEQFF. This rearrangement joins TRBV28 to TRBJ2-1, with 7 bases matching TRBD1. V was pared by 5 bases and J by 10 bases, with 8 bases of the junction left unmatched. Per the germline V gene, CDR1 is MDHEN and CDR2 is SYDVKM. The CDR3 totals 13 residues.

The CDR3 loop reads CASSLYRRGDEQYF. The CDR3, as DNA: TGTGCCAGCAGCCTATACAGAAGGGGCGACGAGCAGTACTTC. J is TRBJ2-7 and V is TRBV28; maybe TRBD1 (5 bases). CDR1 and CDR2 from the germline V gene are MDHEN and SYDVKM. The CDR3 length is 14 residues. V was cut by 6 bases and J by 5 bases, with 17 bases left in between. Drawing the rest from reference TRBV28 and TRBJ2-7, the complete variable domain is DVKVTQSSRYLVKRTGEKVFLECVQDMDHENMFWYRQDPGLGLRLIYFSYDVKMKEKGDIPEGYSVSREKKERFSLILESASTNQTSMYLCASSLYRRGDEQYFGPGTRLTVT.

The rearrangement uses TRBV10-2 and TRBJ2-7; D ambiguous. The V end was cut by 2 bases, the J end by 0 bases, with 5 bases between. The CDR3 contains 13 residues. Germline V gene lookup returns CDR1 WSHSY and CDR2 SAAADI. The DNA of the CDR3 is TGCGCCAGCAGTGAGGGCACCTCCTACGAGCAGTACTTC. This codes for CASSEGTSYEQYF.

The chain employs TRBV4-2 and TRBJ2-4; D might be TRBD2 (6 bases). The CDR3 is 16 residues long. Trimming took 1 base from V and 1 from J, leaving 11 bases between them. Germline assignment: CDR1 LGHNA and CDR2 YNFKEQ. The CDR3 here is CASSQVGTPAKNIQYF. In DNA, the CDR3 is TGTGCCAGCAGCCAAGTGGGGACTCCCGCCAAAAACATTCAGTACTTC.

The CDR3 coding sequence is TGTGCCAGCAGCTTAGGCGGTGCGCAGGGGGCAAATACGCAGTATTTT. It yields the protein CASSLGGAQGANTQYF. The V gene is TRBV7-3, the J gene TRBJ2-3, with 8 bases lining up with TRBD1. Germline-derived CDR1 and CDR2 are SGHTA and FQGTGA. There are 16 residues in the CDR3. The junction had 11 bases not matched to a gene; V was cut back by 2 bases and J by 7 bases.

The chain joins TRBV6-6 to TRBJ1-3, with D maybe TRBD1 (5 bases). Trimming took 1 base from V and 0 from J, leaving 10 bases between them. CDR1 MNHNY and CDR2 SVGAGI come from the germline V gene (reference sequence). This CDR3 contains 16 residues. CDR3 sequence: CASSYLGGDSGNTIYF. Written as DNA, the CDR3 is TGTGCCAGCAGTTACTTGGGGGGAGACTCTGGAAACACCATATATTTT.

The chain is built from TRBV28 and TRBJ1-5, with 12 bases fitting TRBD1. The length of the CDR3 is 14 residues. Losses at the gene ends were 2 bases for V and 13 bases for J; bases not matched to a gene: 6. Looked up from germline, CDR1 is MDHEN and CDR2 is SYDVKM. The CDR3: CASSLGTGGPVQHF. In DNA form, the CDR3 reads TGTGCCAGCAGTTTAGGGACAGGGGGCCCCGTTCAGCATTTT.

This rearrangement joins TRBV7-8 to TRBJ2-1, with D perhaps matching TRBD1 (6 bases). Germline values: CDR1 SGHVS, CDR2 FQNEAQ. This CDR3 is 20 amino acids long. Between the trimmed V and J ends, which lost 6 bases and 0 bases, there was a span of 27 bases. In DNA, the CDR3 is TGTGCCAGCAGGTCATTCCGGGACACAGCTAAGGTTTTCTCCTACAATGAGCAGTTCTTC. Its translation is CASRSFRDTAKVFSYNEQFF.

CDR3 coding DNA: TGCGCCAGCAGCCAAGACCTACAGCGGGGGGGCCTGGAGACCCAGTACTTC. Translated: CASSQDLQRGGLETQYF. V gene TRBV4-3 combines with J gene TRBJ2-5, with 10 bases matching TRBD2. Germline V CDR1 and CDR2: LGHNA, YSLEER. The CDR3 consists of 17 residues. V lost 0 bases, J lost 5 bases, and 9 bases stayed unmatched.

The CDR3 sequence is CASSLGTAGYEQYF. In nucleotides, the CDR3 is TGTGCCAGTAGTTTAGGGACCGCGGGCTACGAGCAGTACTTC. The V and J genes are TRBV19 and TRBJ2-7, with D perhaps given as TRBD1 or TRBD2 (5 bases each). Germline assignment: CDR1 LNHDA and CDR2 SQIVND (reference sequence). Trimming took off 5 bases at V and 3 bases at J, with 14 bases between the two ends. The CDR3 extends over 14 amino acids.

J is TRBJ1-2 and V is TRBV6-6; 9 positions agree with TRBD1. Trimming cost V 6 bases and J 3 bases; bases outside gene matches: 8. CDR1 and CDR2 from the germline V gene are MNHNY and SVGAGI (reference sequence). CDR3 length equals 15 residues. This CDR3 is CASSSGTGRDYGYTF. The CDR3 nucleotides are TGTGCCAGCAGCTCCGGGACAGGGAGGGACTATGGCTACACCTTC.

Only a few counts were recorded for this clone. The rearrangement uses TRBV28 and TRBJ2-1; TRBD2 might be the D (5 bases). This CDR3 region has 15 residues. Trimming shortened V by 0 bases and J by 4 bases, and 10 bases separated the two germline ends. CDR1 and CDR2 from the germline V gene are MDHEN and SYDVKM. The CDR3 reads CASSLWVEGYNEQFF. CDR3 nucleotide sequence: TGTGCCAGCAGTTTATGGGTTGAGGGATACAATGAGCAGTTCTTC.

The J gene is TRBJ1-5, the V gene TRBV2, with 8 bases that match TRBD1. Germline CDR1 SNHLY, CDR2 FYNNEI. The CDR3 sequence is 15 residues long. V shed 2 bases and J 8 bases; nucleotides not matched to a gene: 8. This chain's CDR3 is CASSEQTTGVEPQHF. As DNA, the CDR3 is TGTGCCAGCAGTGAACAAACGACAGGGGTCGAGCCCCAGCATTTT.

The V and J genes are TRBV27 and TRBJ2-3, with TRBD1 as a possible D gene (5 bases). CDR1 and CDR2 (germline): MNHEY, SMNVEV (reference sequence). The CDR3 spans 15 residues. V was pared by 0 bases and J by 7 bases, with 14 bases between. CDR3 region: CASSLSAGPWNTQYF. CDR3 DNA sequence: TGTGCCAGCAGTTTATCCGCAGGGCCGTGGAATACGCAGTATTTT.

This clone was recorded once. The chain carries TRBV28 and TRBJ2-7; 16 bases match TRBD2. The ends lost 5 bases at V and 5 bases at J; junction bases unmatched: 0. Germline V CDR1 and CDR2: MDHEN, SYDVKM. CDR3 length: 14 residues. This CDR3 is CASSGTSGRDEQYF. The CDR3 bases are TGTGCCAGCAGTGGGACTAGCGGGAGGGACGAGCAGTACTTC.

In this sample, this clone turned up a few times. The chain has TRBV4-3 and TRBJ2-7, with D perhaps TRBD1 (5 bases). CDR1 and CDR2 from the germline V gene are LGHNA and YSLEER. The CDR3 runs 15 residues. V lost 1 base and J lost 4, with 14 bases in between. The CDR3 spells CASSQGFGRVYEQYF. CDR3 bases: TGCGCCAGCAGCCAAGGTTTCGGCAGGGTATACGAGCAGTACTTC.

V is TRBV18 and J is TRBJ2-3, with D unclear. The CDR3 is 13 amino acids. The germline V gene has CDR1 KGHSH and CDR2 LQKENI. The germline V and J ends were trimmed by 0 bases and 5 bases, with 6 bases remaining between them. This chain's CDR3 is CASSPPSGDTQYF. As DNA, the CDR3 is TGTGCCAGCTCACCACCGTCCGGAGATACGCAGTATTTT.

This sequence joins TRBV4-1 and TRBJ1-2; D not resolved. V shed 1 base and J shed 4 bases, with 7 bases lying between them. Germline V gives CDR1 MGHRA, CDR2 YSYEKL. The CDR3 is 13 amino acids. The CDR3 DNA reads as TGCGCCAGCAGCCAAGGGGCTGGCTATGGCTACACCTTC. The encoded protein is CASSQGAGYGYTF.

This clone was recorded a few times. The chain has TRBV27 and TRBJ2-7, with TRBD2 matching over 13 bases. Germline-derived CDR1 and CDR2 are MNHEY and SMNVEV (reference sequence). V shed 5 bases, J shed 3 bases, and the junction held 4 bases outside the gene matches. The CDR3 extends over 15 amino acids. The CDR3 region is CASSPGLAGFYEQYF. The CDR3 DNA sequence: TGTGCCAGCAGTCCGGGACTAGCGGGGTTCTACGAGCAGTACTTC.

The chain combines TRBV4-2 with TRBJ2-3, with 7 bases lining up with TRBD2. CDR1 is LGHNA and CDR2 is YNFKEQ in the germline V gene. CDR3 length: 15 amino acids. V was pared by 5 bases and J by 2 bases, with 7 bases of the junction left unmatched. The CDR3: CASSSREDHTDTQYF. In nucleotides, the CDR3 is TGTGCCAGCAGCTCCCGGGAGGACCACACAGATACGCAGTATTTT.

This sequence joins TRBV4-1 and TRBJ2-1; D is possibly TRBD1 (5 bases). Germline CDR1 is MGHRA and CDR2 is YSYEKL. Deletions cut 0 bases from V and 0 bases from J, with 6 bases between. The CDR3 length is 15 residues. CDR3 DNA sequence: TGCGCCAGCAGCCAAGATGGGGCCTCCTACAATGAGCAGTTCTTC. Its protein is CASSQDGASYNEQFF.

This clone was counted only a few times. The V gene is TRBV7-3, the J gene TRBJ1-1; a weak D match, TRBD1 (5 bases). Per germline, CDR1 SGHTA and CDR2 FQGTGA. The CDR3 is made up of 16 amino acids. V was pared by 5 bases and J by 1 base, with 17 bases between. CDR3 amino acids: CASSPNSRTGNTEAFF. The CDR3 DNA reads TGTGCCAGCAGCCCGAACAGTCGCACAGGGAACACTGAAGCTTTCTTT.

CDR3: CASSEAPQGEQYF. The CDR3, as DNA: TGTGCCAGCAGTGAAGCCCCCCAGGGCGAGCAGTACTTC. The chain uses TRBV6-1 and TRBJ2-5, with D maybe TRBD1 (5 bases). The DNA end is a closer match to TRBJ2-7, so the J assignment may be wrong. The CDR3 covers 13 residues. CDR1 and CDR2 (germline): MNHNS, SASEGT.

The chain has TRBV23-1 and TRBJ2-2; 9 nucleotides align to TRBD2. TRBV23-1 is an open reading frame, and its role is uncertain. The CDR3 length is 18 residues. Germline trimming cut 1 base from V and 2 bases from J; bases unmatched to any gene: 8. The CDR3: CASSQWSPSGANTGELFF. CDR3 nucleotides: TGCGCCAGCAGTCAATGGTCGCCTAGCGGGGCCAACACCGGGGAGCTGTTTTTT.

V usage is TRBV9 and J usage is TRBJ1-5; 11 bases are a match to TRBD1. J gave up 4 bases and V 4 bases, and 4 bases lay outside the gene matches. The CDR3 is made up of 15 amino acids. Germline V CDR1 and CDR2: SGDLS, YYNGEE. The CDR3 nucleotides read TGTGCCAGCAGCCTTGGGACAGGGGGAAATCAGCCCCAGCATTTT. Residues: CASSLGTGGNQPQHF.

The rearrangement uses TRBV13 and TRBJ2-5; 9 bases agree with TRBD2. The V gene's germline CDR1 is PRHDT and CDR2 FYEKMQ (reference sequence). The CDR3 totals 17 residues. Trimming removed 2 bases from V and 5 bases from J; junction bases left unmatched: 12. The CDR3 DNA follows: TGTGCCAGCAGCTTAAGCGGGGCGGGAGGGTCTCACGAGACCCAGTACTTC. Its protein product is CASSLSGAGGSHETQYF.

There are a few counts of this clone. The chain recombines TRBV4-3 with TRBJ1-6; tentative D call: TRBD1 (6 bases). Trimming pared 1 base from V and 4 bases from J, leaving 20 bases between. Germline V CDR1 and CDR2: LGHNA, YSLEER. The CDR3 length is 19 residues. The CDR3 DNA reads TGCGCCAGCAGCCAAGGCCCCCGGGGGGGGGCCGGGTATAATTCACCCCTCCACTTT. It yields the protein CASSQGPRGGAGYNSPLHF.

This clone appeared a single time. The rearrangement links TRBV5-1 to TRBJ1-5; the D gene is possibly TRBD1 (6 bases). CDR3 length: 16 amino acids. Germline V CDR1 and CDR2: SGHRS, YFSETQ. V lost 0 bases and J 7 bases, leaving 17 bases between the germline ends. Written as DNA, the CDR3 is TGCGCCAGCAGCTTGGGGGGGCCGGGAGCGGGGCAGCCCCAGCATTTT. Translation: CASSLGGPGAGQPQHF.